In its sample, the clone carrying this T cell receptor beta chain was seen many times. Its target is not known. This same CDR3 is encoded by further DNA sequences in the sample. No treatment of any kind had been given to any patient before thyroid surgery. The sample comes from a study of metastatic and nonmetastatic thyroid tumors. From the PCR reads, TCRdb re-called clones with MiXCR. The table lists more than 90,000 clones, roughly 13% of them singletons. From germline, CDR1 is SGHDN and CDR2 FVKESK. The V segment lost 4 bases and the J segment 14 bases; nucleotides outside the gene matches: 8. The CDR3 loop spans 13 amino acids. The study, taken as a whole, reports: Malignant tumors reportedly showed significantly higher TCR beta diversity than benign nodules in both blood and tumor.

The TCR sequence derives from a female donor with papillary thyroid cancer or a benign thyroid nodule (not recorded which). Some clones in this sample may be carry-over from other donors' samples. The material sequenced was blood. The rearrangement links TRBV14 to TRBJ2-1; 10 nucleotides match TRBD1. CDR3 in DNA: TGTGCCAGCAGCCGGGACAGGGGCTTACCGGAGTTCTTC. Encoded protein: CASSRDRGLPEFF.